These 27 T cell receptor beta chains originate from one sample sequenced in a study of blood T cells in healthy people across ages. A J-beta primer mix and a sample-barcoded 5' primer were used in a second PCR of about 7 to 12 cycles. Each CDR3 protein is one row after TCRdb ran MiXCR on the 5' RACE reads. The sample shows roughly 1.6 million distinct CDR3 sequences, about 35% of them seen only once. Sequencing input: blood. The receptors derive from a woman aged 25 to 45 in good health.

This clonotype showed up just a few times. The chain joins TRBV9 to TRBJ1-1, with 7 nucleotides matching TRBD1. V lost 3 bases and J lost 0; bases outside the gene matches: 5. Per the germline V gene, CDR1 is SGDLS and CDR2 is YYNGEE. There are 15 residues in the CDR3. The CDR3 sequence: CASSGTGYMNTEAFF. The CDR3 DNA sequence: TGTGCCAGCAGCGGGACAGGCTACATGAACACTGAAGCTTTCTTT.

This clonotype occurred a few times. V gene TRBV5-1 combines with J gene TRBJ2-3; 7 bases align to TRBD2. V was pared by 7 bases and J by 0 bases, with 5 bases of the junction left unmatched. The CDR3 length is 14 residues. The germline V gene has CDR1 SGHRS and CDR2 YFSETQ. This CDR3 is CASFPGGSTDTQYF. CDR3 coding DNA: TGCGCCAGCTTCCCGGGGGGTAGCACAGATACGCAGTATTTT.

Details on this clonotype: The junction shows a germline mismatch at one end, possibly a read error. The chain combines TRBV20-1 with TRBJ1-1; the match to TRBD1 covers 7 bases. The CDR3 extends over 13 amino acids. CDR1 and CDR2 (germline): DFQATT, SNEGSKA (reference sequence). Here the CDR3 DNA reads TGCAGTGCCCCTGGGACAGCGAACACTGAAGTTTTCTTT. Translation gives CSAPGTANTEVFF.

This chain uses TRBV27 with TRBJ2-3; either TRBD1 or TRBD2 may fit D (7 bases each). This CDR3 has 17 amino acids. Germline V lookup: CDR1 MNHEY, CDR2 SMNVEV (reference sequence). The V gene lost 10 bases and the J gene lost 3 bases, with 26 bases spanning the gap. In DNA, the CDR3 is TGTGCCACCAGGCGTTTGGGAGGGGGCGCGAGGACAGATACGCAGTATTTT. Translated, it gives CATRRLGGGARTDTQYF.

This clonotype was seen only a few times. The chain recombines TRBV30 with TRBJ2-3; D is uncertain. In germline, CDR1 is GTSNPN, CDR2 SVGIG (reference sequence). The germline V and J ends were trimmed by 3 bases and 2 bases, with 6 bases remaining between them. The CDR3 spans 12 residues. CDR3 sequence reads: CAWSGTTDTQYF. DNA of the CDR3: TGTGCCTGGAGCGGAACCACAGATACGCAGTATTTT.

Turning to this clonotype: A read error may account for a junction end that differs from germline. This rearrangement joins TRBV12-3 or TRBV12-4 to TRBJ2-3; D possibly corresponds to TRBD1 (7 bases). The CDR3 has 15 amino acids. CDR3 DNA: TGTGCCAGCAGTTTCCAGGGGGGCCTGGCAGATGCGCAGTATTTT. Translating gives CASSFQGGLADAQYF.

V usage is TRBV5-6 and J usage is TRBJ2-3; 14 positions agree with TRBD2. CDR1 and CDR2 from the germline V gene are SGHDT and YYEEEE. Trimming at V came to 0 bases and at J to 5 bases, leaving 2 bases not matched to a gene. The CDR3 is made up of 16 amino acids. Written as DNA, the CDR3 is TGTGCCAGCAGCTTGGCCGGACTAGCGGGAGGAGATACGCAGTATTTT. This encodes CASSLAGLAGGDTQYF.

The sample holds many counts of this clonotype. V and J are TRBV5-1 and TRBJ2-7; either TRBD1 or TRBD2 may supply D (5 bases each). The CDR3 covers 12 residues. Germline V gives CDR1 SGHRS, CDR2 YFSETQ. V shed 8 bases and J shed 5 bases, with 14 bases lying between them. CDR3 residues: CASRDGDNEQYF. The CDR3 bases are TGCGCCAGTAGGGACGGAGACAACGAGCAGTACTTC.

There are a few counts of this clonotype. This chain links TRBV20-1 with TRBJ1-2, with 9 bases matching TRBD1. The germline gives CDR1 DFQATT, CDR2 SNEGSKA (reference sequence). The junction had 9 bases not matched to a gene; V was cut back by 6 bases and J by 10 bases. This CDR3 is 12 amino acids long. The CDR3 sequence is CSASGTGTAYTF. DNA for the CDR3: TGCAGTGCCTCCGGGACAGGGACCGCCTACACCTTC.

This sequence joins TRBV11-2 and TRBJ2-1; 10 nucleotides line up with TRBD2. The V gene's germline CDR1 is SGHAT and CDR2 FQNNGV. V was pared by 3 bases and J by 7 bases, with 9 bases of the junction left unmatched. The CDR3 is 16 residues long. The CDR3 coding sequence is TGTGCCAGCAGCTTCACCCTAGCGGGAGTATCAAATGAGCAGTTCTTC. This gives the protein CASSFTLAGVSNEQFF.

The CDR3 bases are TGTGCCAGCAGCCCGATCCACCCATCTAGCACAGATACGCAGTATTTT. Encoded protein: CASSPIHPSSTDTQYF. The rearrangement links TRBV14 to TRBJ2-3; D is unclear. Trimming cost V 4 bases and J 0 bases, with 14 bases left between them. The CDR3 has 16 amino acids. The germline V gene has CDR1 SGHDN and CDR2 FVKESK.

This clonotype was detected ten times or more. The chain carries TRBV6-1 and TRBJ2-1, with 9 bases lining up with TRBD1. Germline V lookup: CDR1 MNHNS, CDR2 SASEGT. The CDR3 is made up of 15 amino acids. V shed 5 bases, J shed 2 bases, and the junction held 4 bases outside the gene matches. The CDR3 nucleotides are TGTGCCAGCAGTACCGGGACAGGGACCTACAATGAGCAGTTCTTC. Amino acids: CASSTGTGTYNEQFF.

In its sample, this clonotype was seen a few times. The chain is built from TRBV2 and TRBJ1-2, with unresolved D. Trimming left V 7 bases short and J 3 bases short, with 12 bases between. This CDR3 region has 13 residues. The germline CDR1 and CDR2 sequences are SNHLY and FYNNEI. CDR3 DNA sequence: TGTGCCAGCACCCCAGGTGCACACTATGGCTACACCTTC. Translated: CASTPGAHYGYTF.

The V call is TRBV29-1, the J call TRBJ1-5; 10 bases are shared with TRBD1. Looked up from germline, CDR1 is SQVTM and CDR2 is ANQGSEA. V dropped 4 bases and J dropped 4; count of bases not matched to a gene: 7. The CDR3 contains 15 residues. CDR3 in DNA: TGCAGCGTTGTCTTGACAGGGGGCTTGAATCAGCCCCAGCATTTT. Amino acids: CSVVLTGGLNQPQHF.

In DNA form, the CDR3 reads TGTGCCAGCAGTTCCAGCGATGGCTACACCTTC. Its protein is CASSSSDGYTF. This chain connects TRBV27 to TRBJ1-2; D gene unclear. V lost 4 bases to trimming and J lost 6 bases, with 6 bases between them. The germline V gene encodes CDR1 MNHEY and CDR2 SMNVEV (reference sequence). This CDR3 is 11 amino acids long.

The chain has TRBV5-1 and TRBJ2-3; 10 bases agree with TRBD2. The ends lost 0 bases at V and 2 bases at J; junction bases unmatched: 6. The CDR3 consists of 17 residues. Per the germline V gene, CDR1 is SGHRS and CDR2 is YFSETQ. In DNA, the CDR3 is TGCGCCAGCAGCTTGGAACCAGCGGGGGGGGTCACAGATACGCAGTATTTT. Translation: CASSLEPAGGVTDTQYF.

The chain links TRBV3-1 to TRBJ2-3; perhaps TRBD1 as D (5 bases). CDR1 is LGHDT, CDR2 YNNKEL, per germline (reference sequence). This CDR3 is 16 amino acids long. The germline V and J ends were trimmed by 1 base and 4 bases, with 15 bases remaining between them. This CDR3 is CASSQAAGSLADTQYF. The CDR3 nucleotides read TGTGCCAGCAGCCAAGCTGCAGGGTCATTGGCAGATACGCAGTATTTT.

The CDR3 region is CASSPGTSGNSADTQYF. Here the CDR3 DNA reads TGTGCCAGCAGCCCAGGGACTAGCGGGAATAGTGCAGATACGCAGTATTTT. The V gene is TRBV11-2, the J gene TRBJ2-3; 13 bases align to TRBD2. Per the germline V gene, CDR1 is SGHAT and CDR2 is FQNNGV. V trimming: 5 bases; J trimming: 4 bases; junction bases outside the gene matches: 9. CDR3 length: 17 residues.

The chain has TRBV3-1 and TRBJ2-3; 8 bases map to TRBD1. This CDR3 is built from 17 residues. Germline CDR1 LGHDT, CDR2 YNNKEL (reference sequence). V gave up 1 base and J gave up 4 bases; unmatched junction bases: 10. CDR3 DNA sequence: TGTGCCAGCAGCCAAGCCTTTAGGACAGGGTTGGCAGATACGCAGTATTTT. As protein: CASSQAFRTGLADTQYF.

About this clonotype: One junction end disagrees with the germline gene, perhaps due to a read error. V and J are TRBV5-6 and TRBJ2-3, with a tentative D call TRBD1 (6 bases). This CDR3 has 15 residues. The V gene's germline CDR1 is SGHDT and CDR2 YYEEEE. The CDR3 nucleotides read TGTGCCAGCAGCTTCGTACAGGGATCTCCAGATGCGCAGTATTTT. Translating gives CASSFVQGSPDAQYF.

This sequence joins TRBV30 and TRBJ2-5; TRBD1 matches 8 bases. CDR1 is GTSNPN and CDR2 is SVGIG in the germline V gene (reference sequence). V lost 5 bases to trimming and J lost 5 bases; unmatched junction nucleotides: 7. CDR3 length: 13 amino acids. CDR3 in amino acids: CAWDRQGLETQYF. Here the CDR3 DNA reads TGTGCCTGGGACAGACAGGGGCTGGAGACCCAGTACTTC.

Here the CDR3 DNA reads TGTGCCAGCAGCTCTTTCACAGGGTGGGGGGCAGATACGCAGTATTTT. This gives the protein CASSSFTGWGADTQYF. This sequence joins TRBV5-5 and TRBJ2-3; TRBD1 or TRBD2 may be the D gene (6 bases each). The CDR3 spans 16 residues. The germline CDR1 and CDR2 sequences are SGHKS and YYEKEE (reference sequence). Trimming left V 3 bases short and J 4 bases short, with 18 bases between.

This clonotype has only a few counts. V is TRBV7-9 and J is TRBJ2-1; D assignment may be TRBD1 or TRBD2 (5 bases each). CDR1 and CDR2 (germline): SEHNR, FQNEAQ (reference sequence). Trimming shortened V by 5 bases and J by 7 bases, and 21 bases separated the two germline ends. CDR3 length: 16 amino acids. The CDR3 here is CASSPTGGPPLNEQFF. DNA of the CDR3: TGTGCCAGCAGCCCTACTGGGGGACCTCCACTGAATGAGCAGTTCTTC.

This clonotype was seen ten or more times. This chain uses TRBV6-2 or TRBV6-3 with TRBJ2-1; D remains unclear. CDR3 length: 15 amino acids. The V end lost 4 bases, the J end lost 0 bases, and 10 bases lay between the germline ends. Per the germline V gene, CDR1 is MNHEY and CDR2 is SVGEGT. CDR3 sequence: CASSFTASSYNEQFF. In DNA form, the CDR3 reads TGTGCCAGCAGTTTCACAGCAAGCTCCTACAATGAGCAGTTCTTC.

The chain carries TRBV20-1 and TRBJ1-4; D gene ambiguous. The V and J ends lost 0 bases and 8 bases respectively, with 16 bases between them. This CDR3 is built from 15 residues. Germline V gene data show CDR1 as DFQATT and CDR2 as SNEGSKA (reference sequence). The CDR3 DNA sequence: TGCAGTGCTAGAGATCATCGGGGAATAAGGGAAAAACTGTTTTTT. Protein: CSARDHRGIREKLFF.

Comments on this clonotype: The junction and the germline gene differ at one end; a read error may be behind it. CDR3 region: CANSPRDRANTGELFF. DNA for the CDR3: TGTGCCAACAGCCCGAGGGACAGGGCGAACACCGGGGAGCTGTTTTTT. V and J are TRBV7-3 and TRBJ2-2, with 9 bases fitting TRBD1. Germline V gene data show CDR1 as SGHTA and CDR2 as FQGTGA. This CDR3 has 16 amino acids.

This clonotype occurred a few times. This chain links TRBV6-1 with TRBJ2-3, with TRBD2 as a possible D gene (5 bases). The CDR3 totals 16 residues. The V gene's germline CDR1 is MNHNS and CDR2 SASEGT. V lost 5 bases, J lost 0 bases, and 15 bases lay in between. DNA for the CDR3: TGTGCCAGCAGTCCGCTACCGGGATCTAGCACAGATACGCAGTATTTT. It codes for CASSPLPGSSTDTQYF.